The clone carrying this T cell receptor (beta chain) was picked up one time. Antigen specificity is unknown. The data were obtained in a study of cytomegalovirus exposure and HLA in healthy donors. Overall study context: A preliminary data release comprised 91 million or so unique TCRs obtained from HLA-typed donors. Study-level findings and limits: Whilst most TCR sequences proved rare, a subset of public TCRs occurred across many donors. The classifier, whose performance was assessed in both the original and validation cohorts, reportedly diagnosed cytomegalovirus status with high specificity and sensitivity. Donors were assumed by presence/absence analyses to have roughly uniform sequencing depth.

The PCR made use of 60 Vbeta and 13 Jbeta primers. The data were produced by immunoSEQ multiplex PCR, yet TCRdb's version contains in-frame clones alone and is incomplete. This sample carries around 150,000 clones, 70% to 80% of them seen once, and the ten largest clones take 2% to 2.5%. The CDR3 sequence is 14 residues long. After removal of 5 bases from V and 7 bases from J, the junction contained 10 bases not matched to a gene. CDR1 is MGHDK, CDR2 SYGVNS, per germline. The sequenced material came from PBMCs. The chain is built from TRBV25-1 and TRBJ2-7; 8 positions agree with TRBD2. The sequence came from a man aged 50-59 years in good health and CMV-seropositive. The CDR3 DNA is TGTGCCAGCAGTCACAACTTAGCGGGGAGGGAGCAGTACTTC. It yields the protein CASSHNLAGREQYF.